The next 23 T cell receptor beta chains were all read from a single sample in a study of blood T cells in healthy people across ages. Next came a second PCR, run for about 6 to 12 cycles, which used a sample-barcoded 5' primer along with a J-beta primer mix. Using its own MiXCR run on the 5' RACE reads, TCRdb lists one record per CDR3 protein. The data contain approximately 800,000 distinct CDR3 sequences, about 34% of them singletons. Sequences were obtained from blood. These TCRs come from a man aged 18 to 29 in good health.

A note on this clonotype: A single base separates this from a much larger clone, so it may be a read error. V and J are TRBV20-1 and TRBJ2-7; D gene uncertain. V was trimmed by 5 bases and J by 10 bases, leaving 27 bases between them. The CDR3 covers 15 residues. In germline, CDR1 is DFQATT, CDR2 SNEGSKA (reference sequence). In nucleotides, the CDR3 is TGCAGTGCTTCCGCCTTAGAAGGGCTCCAAGAGGCCCAGTACTTC. Amino acid sequence: CSASALEGLQEAQYF.

This clonotype was seen a few times. The V call is TRBV5-6, the J call TRBJ2-2, with D unclear. V dropped 1 base and J dropped 4 bases, with 14 bases sitting between them. The CDR3 runs to 16 residues. Germline V lookup: CDR1 SGHDT, CDR2 YYEEEE. The CDR3 DNA reads TGTGCCAGCAGCTTGTACCGAGGTCCCCCCACCGGGGAGCTGTTTTTT. Amino acids: CASSLYRGPPTGELFF.

The V gene is TRBV6-2 or TRBV6-3, the J gene TRBJ2-5; the match to TRBD1 covers 7 bases. Trimming at V came to 6 bases and at J to 5 bases, leaving 15 bases not matched to a gene. Germline loops: CDR1 MNHEY, CDR2 SVGEGT. The CDR3 contains 16 residues. CDR3: CASSPGQVVLGETQYF. The CDR3, as DNA: TGTGCCAGCAGCCCCGGACAGGTCGTCCTTGGGGAGACCCAGTACTTC.

This clonotype was seen ten or more times. The genes are TRBV5-1 and TRBJ2-1; 9 nucleotides line up with TRBD1. CDR3 length: 14 residues. CDR1 and CDR2 (germline): SGHRS, YFSETQ. Germline trimming cut 5 bases from V and 4 bases from J; bases unmatched to any gene: 4. The CDR3 loop reads CASSGGQGYNEQFF. The CDR3 DNA reads as TGCGCCAGCAGTGGGGGACAGGGTTACAATGAGCAGTTCTTC.

This chain uses TRBV20-1 with TRBJ2-3; unclear D gene. V was trimmed by 6 bases and J by 0 bases, leaving 13 bases between them. The germline gives CDR1 DFQATT, CDR2 SNEGSKA (reference sequence). The CDR3 runs to 14 residues. CDR3: CSASERLSTDTQYF. The CDR3 DNA follows: TGCAGTGCCTCAGAGCGACTTAGCACAGATACGCAGTATTTT.

This clonotype appeared once. A junction end diverges from the germline sequence, so it may reflect a read error. The rearrangement joins TRBV4-1 to TRBJ2-2, with TRBD1 matching over 8 bases. There are 15 residues in the CDR3. Germline-derived CDR1 and CDR2 are MGHRA and YSYEKL. The CDR3 loop is CVSSQITGGTGELFF. The CDR3, as DNA: TGCGTCAGCAGCCAGATAACAGGGGGAACCGGGGAGCTGTTTTTT.

The chain has TRBV28 and TRBJ2-3; a weak D match, TRBD2 (7 bases). The CDR3 length is 18 residues. V shed 3 bases and J shed 1 base, with 20 bases lying between them. Germline values: CDR1 MDHEN, CDR2 SYDVKM. CDR3 DNA: TGTGCCAGCAGTTTCCCTTTTTCGGGGGGCGTGGGCACAGATACGCAGTATTTT. This sequence encodes CASSFPFSGGVGTDTQYF. The full variable domain, its missing parts supplied by reference TRBV28 and TRBJ2-3, is DVKVTQSSRYLVKRTGEKVFLECVQDMDHENMFWYRQDPGLGLRLIYFSYDVKMKEKGDIPEGYSVSREKKERFSLILESASTNQTSMYLCASSFPFSGGVGTDTQYFGPGTRLTVL.

This clonotype has more than one count but fewer than ten. The J gene is TRBJ2-7, the V gene TRBV20-1; the D call may be TRBD1 or TRBD2 (6 bases each). The CDR3 totals 12 residues. Deletions cut 5 bases from V and 5 bases from J, with 13 bases between. CDR1 is DFQATT and CDR2 is SNEGSKA in the germline V gene (reference sequence). The CDR3 DNA sequence: TGCAGTGCTCAAGGGGGGCGGAACGAGCAGTACTTC. Translating it yields CSAQGGRNEQYF.

This CDR3 reads CSARGPSVEGQLFF. The CDR3 region has the DNA TGCAGTGCTAGAGGCCCCTCGGTCGAGGGGCAACTGTTTTTT. The chain links TRBV20-1 to TRBJ1-4, with D possibly TRBD1 on 5 matching bases. CDR1 and CDR2 from the germline V gene are DFQATT and SNEGSKA (reference sequence). The CDR3 extends over 14 amino acids. Trimming pared 1 base from V and 12 bases from J, leaving 18 bases between.

This clonotype was seen a few times. V usage is TRBV20-1 and J usage is TRBJ1-1; weak D call: TRBD1 (6 bases). Trimming took 2 bases from V and 1 from J, leaving 14 bases between them. The CDR3 covers 15 residues. CDR1 is DFQATT and CDR2 is SNEGSKA in the germline V gene (reference sequence). CDR3 bases: TGCAGTGCTAGACGGGGGCGGACTCCGAACACTGAAGCTTTCTTT. Translated, it gives CSARRGRTPNTEAFF.

The V gene is TRBV5-1, the J gene TRBJ2-1, with 7 nucleotides matching TRBD1. The CDR3 runs to 15 residues. The J segment lost 3 bases and the V segment lost 3 bases, leaving 6 bases of the junction unmatched. Germline loops: CDR1 SGHRS, CDR2 YFSETQ. The CDR3 reads CASSSGTALYNEQFF. DNA for the CDR3: TGCGCCAGCAGCTCCGGGACAGCCCTCTACAATGAGCAGTTCTTC. The variable domain in full, completed from reference TRBV5-1 and TRBJ2-1, reads KAGVTQTPRYLIKTRGQQVTLSCSPISGHRSVSWYQQTPGQGLQFLFEYFSETQRNKGNFPGRFSGRQFSNSRSEMNVSTLELGDSALYLCASSSGTALYNEQFFGPGTRLTVL.

This clonotype was counted only a few times. The rearrangement uses TRBV29-1 and TRBJ1-1; the D gene is possibly TRBD1 (5 bases). The CDR3 is 13 amino acids. Germline V gene lookup returns CDR1 SQVTM and CDR2 ANQGSEA. V was shortened by 7 bases and J by 7 bases, with 19 bases between the two germline ends. The CDR3, as DNA: TGCAGCGCCTGCGAGGGGCCTGTCGGTGAAGCTTTCTTT. It yields the protein CSACEGPVGEAFF.

The table lists this clonotype with a few counts. The chain has TRBV20-1 and TRBJ2-5; the D gene is possibly TRBD2 (7 bases). The germline V gene has CDR1 DFQATT and CDR2 SNEGSKA (reference sequence). The CDR3 is 13 residues long. Trimming left V 4 bases short and J 4 bases short, with 13 bases between. The DNA of the CDR3 is TGCAGTGCTATAGGGGGGGCCCCAGAGACCCAGTACTTC. This gives the protein CSAIGGAPETQYF.

This clonotype was detected many times. J is TRBJ2-1 and V is TRBV12-3 or TRBV12-4; 8 bases map to TRBD1. CDR3 size: 15 residues. V was pared by 5 bases and J by 1 base, with 4 bases of the junction left unmatched. The CDR3 reads CASSEQGGSYNEQFF. The CDR3 DNA follows: TGTGCCAGCAGTGAACAGGGGGGTTCCTACAATGAGCAGTTCTTC.

The CDR3 sequence is CSASGTLADEQYF. In DNA form, the CDR3 reads TGCAGTGCTTCCGGGACCTTAGCGGATGAGCAGTACTTC. The chain has TRBV20-1 and TRBJ2-5; D might be TRBD2 (6 bases). Trimming removed 5 bases from V and 11 bases from J, with 21 bases in between. Germline V CDR1 and CDR2: DFQATT, SNEGSKA (reference sequence). CDR3 length equals 13 residues.

CDR3 in DNA: TGTGCCAGCGGTATAGGAGAGACCCAGTACTTC. Its translation is CASGIGETQYF. The chain has TRBV9 and TRBJ2-5; D remains unclear. Between the trimmed V and J ends, which lost 7 bases and 4 bases, there was a span of 8 bases. Germline V gene lookup returns CDR1 SGDLS and CDR2 YYNGEE. The CDR3 is 11 residues long.

This clonotype turned up a few times. The chain is built from TRBV10-3 and TRBJ1-2; TRBD1 is a possible D gene (5 bases). There are 13 residues in the CDR3. V was trimmed by 10 bases and J by 5 bases, leaving 17 bases between them. Germline CDR1 ENHRY, CDR2 SYGVKD. CDR3 region: CATVSGGRYGYTF. In nucleotides, the CDR3 is TGTGCCACCGTGTCGGGGGGTCGGTATGGCTACACCTTC.

Only a few counts were recorded for this clonotype. This chain connects TRBV12-3 or TRBV12-4 to TRBJ2-3; the D call may be TRBD1 or TRBD2 (5 bases each). V dropped 5 bases and J dropped 3 bases, with 9 bases sitting between them. This CDR3 spans 13 amino acids. CDR3 sequence (DNA): TGTGCCAGCAGTGGGGGTCAGACAGATACGCAGTATTTT. This encodes CASSGGQTDTQYF.

This clonotype was detected only a few times. The chain is built from TRBV6-2 or TRBV6-3 and TRBJ2-7, with TRBD2 identical over 11 bases. Germline V lookup: CDR1 MNHEY, CDR2 SVGEGT. This CDR3 is 15 amino acids long. V lost 4 bases and J lost 3; bases outside the gene matches: 5. Here the CDR3 DNA reads TGTGCCAGCAGTTCTGGGACTAGCGGTTACTACGAGCAGTACTTC. It translates to CASSSGTSGYYEQYF.

There are a few counts of this clonotype. The genes are TRBV20-1 and TRBJ2-1; D might be TRBD1 (5 bases). The CDR3 has 14 amino acids. Germline assignment: CDR1 DFQATT and CDR2 SNEGSKA (reference sequence). V was trimmed by 3 bases and J by 6 bases, leaving 15 bases between them. The CDR3 DNA reads TGCAGTGCTAGCGGGCCTCTAGGGGTCAATGAGCAGTTCTTC. Amino acids: CSASGPLGVNEQFF.

For this clonotype: Compared with germline, one end of the junction differs, possibly owing to a read error. The V and J genes are TRBV10-3 and TRBJ1-6; D call uncertain. Germline V gene sequence: CDR1 ENHRY, CDR2 SYGVKD. The CDR3 has 13 residues. CDR3 sequence reads: CAISEGKDSPPHF. In DNA form, the CDR3 reads TGTGCCATCAGTGAGGGGAAAGATTCACCCCCCCACTTT.

This chain connects TRBV10-3 to TRBJ2-5; 8 bases fit TRBD1. The end of the DNA aligns better with TRBJ2-1, so the J call may be wrong. The CDR3 sequence is 12 residues long. Germline lookup yields CDR1 ENHRY and CDR2 SYGVKD. In DNA, the CDR3 is TGTGCCATCGGGACAGGAGAAGAGACCCAGTTCTTC. This encodes CAIGTGEETQFF.

The V and J genes are TRBV3-1 and TRBJ2-5; the D gene is possibly TRBD2 (5 bases). The CDR3 contains 12 residues. V was shortened by 4 bases and J by 5 bases, with 8 bases between the two germline ends. Germline CDR1 LGHDT, CDR2 YNNKEL (reference sequence). CDR3 amino acids: CASSRWEETQYF. The CDR3 nucleotides are TGTGCCAGCAGCCGCTGGGAGGAGACCCAGTACTTC.